This T cell receptor (beta chain) was sequenced for a study of T cells in Graves' hyperthyroidism and ophthalmopathy. General study results and limits: Model-based prediction identified ophthalmopathy a median about 7 months prior to its onset. Most thyroid-expanded clonotypes above 0.001 were also found in blood.

What was amplified from RNA transcripts were TCR beta CDR3 regions. Carried out on the TCR CDR3, a first-round RT-PCR used the HTBI primer set. TCRdb ran MiXCR on the multiplex PCR reads and lists one entry per CDR3 protein. The sample lists about 52,000 distinct CDR3 sequences; roughly 50% were seen once. The germline V gene has CDR1 ENHRY and CDR2 SYGVKD. This CDR3 spans 13 amino acids. The table lists this clonotype with a count of one. What it recognizes is unknown. One end of the junction fails to match germline, which may point to a read error. The source material was blood. This TCR came from a woman in her 50s with Graves' ophthalmopathy. This sequence joins TRBV10-3 and TRBJ1-1, with 8 bases fitting TRBD1. The CDR3 bases are TGTGCCATCGGTAGACAGGGGAACACTGTAGCTTTCTTT. It encodes CAIGRQGNTVAFF.